The T cell receptor beta chain under discussion was sequenced for a study of blood T cell repertoires in COVID-19 (TCRdb year 2020). Turning to the overall study: Samples from collaborators originated in the United States, Italy and Spain and spanned both the acute and convalescent phases of COVID-19. Where HLA class I and class II types were available, the types were taken from metadata supplied by the sample provider, not from assay-based typing. The samples were drawn from two sources: the first 160 participants of the ongoing ImmuneRACE study, and 1,254 subjects contributed by 6 global collaborators. A freely available public database, intended as a resource for researchers studying the immune response to SARS-CoV-2, is where the repertoires were released. Sample metadata almost always included a de-identified subject ID, COVID-19 status, age in years and sex. The material from the prospective study consisted of cDNA or gDNA derived from T cells, B-cell-depleted T cells, or PBMCs. Subjects who had been exposed to COVID-19, were actively infected with it, or had recovered from it provided the deeply sampled blood TCRbeta repertoires that made up the dataset. Here is what the overall study found, with its caveats: The amount of clinical and demographic metadata varied by source and participant and was provided uncurated.

TCRbeta CDR3 regions were amplified from genomic DNA using the immunoSEQ Assay, a bias-controlled multiplex PCR. Concerning the study's data processing: Nucleated cell counts per sample were estimated from amplification of reference gene primers within the assay. To quantify the absolute abundance of each unique TCRbeta CDR3 rearrangement, sequence reads were collapsed and filtered. For each sample, productive Simpson clonality was calculated as the square root of Simpson's diversity index across productive rearrangements. The table was pulled from immuneACCESS by TCRdb, which kept in-frame rearrangements only. Such tables lose some clones; where checked, under half of the loss comes from unresolved V genes, and the rest has no known cause. Clone size and the V and J calls come from that table; the DNA yielded D and trimming. The sample contains more than 300,000 clones, under 90% of them found a single time. The ten largest clones capture around 4.6% of the sample.

Participants in the prospective study were aged roughly 18 to 95 years, lived in about two dozen United States geographic areas, and enrolled through a virtual design. In the prospective study, participants were assigned to cohorts based on the clinical history participants reported in a screening survey and a study questionnaire. Recovered participants in ImmuneRACE Cohort 3 were defined by two consecutive negative NP/OP PCR tests, clearance by a healthcare professional, or resolution of symptoms. Each participant in the prospective study had whole blood, serum and a nasopharyngeal or oropharyngeal swab collected by mobile phlebotomists. Over an approximately 2-month period, participants in the prospective study had the option of providing additional blood draws and questionnaires. Prospective study blood samples were shipped either frozen or at room temperature before DNA extraction. A remark on this clone: The antigen this receptor binds is unknown. No much larger clone is present one base from it, and per-base qualities are unavailable.

Inclusive of the bounding cysteine and phenylalanine, the CDR3 is 14 residues long. The entry retains the CDR3 DNA only, 42 bases that are in frame from base 1. Trimming costs V 9 bases and J 0 bases, and their ends lie 12 bases apart. The germline V gene yields MDHEN for CDR1 and SYDVKM for CDR2. Specimen: PBMCs or T cells enriched from blood (not recorded which). The V and J segments used are TRBV28 and TRBJ2-1, and perhaps TRBD2 as D gene, on 6 matching bases. This receptor was taken from a man aged 25 to 45 who had recovered from COVID-19. The nucleotides read TGTGCCAGTACGGAGGGGAGCTCCTACAATGAGCAGTTCTTC. It translates as CASTEGSSYNEQFF.